This TCR beta chain was captured by sequencing in a study of blood T cell repertoires in COVID-19. The J segment lost 2 bases and the V segment lost 4 bases, leaving 14 bases of the junction unmatched. The CDR3 is made up of 17 amino acids. Per germline, CDR1 SGDLS and CDR2 YYNGEE. Grouping used clinical history reported by participants in a survey and questionnaire. Sequencing used immunoSEQ multiplex PCR; TCRdb keeps in-frame clones, though not all of them. The sample lists some 170,000 clones, around 83% occurring once. What was sequenced was PBMCs or T cells enriched from blood (not recorded which). The V call is TRBV9, the J call TRBJ2-5; 7 bases are a match to TRBD2. This clonotype was sampled from a man in his forties or fifties who had recovered from COVID-19. CDR3 amino acids: CASSPTSGVRTQETQYF. CDR3 nucleotides: TGTGCCAGCAGCCCGACCAGCGGGGTAAGGACACAAGAGACCCAGTACTTC.